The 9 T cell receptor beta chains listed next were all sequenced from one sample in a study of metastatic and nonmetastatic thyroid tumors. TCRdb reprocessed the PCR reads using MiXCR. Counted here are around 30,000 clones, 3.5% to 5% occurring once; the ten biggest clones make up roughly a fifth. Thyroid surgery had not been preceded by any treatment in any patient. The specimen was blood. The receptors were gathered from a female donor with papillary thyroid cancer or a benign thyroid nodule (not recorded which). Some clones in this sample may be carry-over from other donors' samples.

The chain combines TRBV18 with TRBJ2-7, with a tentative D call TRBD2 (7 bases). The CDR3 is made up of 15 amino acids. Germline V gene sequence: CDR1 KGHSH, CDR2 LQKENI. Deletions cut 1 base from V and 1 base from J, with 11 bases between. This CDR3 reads CASSPRAGASYEQYF. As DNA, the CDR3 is TGTGCCAGCTCACCACGGGCGGGGGCGTCCTACGAGCAGTACTTC.

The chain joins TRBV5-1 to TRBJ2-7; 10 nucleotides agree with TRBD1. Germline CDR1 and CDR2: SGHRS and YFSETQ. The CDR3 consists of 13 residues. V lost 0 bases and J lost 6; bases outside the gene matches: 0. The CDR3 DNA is TGCGCCAGCAGCTTGGGGGACAGGGGCGAGCAGTACTTC. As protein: CASSLGDRGEQYF. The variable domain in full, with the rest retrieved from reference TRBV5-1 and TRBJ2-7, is KAGVTQTPRYLIKTRGQQVTLSCSPISGHRSVSWYQQTPGQGLQFLFEYFSETQRNKGNFPGRFSGRQFSNSRSEMNVSTLELGDSALYLCASSLGDRGEQYFGPGTRLTVT.

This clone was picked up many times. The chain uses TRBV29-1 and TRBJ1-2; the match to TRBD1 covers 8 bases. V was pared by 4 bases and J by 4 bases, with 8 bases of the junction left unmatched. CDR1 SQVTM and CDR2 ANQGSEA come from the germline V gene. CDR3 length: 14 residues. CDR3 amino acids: CSVGGQGASYGYTF. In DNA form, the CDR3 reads TGCAGCGTTGGGGGCCAGGGGGCGAGCTATGGCTACACCTTC. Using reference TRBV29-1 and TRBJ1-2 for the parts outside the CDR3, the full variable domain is SAVISQKPSRDICQRGTSLTIQCQVDSQVTMMFWYRQQPGQSLTLIATANQGSEATYESGFVIDKFPISRPNLTFSTLTVSNMSPEDSSIYLCSVGGQGASYGYTFGSGTRLTVV.

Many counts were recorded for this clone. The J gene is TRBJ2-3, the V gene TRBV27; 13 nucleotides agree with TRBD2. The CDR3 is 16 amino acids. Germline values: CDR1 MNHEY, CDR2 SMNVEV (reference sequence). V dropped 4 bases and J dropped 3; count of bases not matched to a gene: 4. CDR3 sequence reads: CASSSGLAGMTDTQYF. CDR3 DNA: TGTGCCAGCAGTTCGGGACTAGCGGGAATGACAGATACGCAGTATTTT.

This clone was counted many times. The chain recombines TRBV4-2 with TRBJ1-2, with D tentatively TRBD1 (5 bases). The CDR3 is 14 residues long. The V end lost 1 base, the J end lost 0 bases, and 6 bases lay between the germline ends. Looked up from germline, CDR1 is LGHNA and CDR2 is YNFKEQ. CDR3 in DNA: TGTGCCAGCAGCCAAGGGGGCACTAACTATGGCTACACCTTC. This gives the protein CASSQGGTNYGYTF.

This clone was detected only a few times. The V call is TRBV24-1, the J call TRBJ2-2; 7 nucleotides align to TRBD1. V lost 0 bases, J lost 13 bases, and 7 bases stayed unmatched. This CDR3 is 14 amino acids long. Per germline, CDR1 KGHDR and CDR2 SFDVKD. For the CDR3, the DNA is TGTGCCACCAGTGATTTGCAGGGACAGCCGGTGCTGTTTTTT. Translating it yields CATSDLQGQPVLFF.

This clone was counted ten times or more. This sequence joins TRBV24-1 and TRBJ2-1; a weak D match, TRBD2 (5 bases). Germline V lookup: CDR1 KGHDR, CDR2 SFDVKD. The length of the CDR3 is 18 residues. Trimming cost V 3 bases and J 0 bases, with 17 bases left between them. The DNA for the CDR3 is TGTGCCACCAGTGATCCCGGGGTCCCCCGAAGCTCCTACAATGAGCAGTTCTTC. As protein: CATSDPGVPRSSYNEQFF.

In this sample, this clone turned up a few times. The CDR3 sequence is CASSPTTGTGLNYGYTF. CDR3 coding DNA: TGTGCCAGCTCACCAACGACCGGGACAGGATTAAACTATGGCTACACCTTC. The chain links TRBV6-1 to TRBJ1-2, with TRBD1 identical over 8 bases. Germline CDR1 MNHNS, CDR2 SASEGT. The CDR3 is 17 amino acids. The J segment lost 2 bases and the V segment lost 8 bases, leaving 16 bases of the junction unmatched.

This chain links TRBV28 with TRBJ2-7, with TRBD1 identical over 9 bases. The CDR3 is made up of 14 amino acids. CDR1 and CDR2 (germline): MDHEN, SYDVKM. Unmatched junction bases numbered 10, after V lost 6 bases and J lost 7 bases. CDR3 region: CASSRLQGAQEQYF. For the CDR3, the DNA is TGTGCCAGCAGCCGCCTACAGGGGGCCCAGGAGCAGTACTTC.